The 2 T cell receptor beta chains below come from one sample, sequenced in a study of CD8+ T cells in alopecia areata. The treatment is: oral pan-JAK inhibitor, 5-10 mg twice daily. Extraction and reverse transcription of RNA yielded cDNA as the sequencing template. Method: immunoSEQ multiplex PCR; TCRdb's copy keeps in-frame clones and lacks some. The sample records 150,000 to 200,000 clones, roughly three fifths being singletons. Here the sequenced sample was CD8+ T cells sorted from blood, taken at week 24, from a patient treated with tofacitinib. The receptors shown here come from a human donor with alopecia areata.

The V call is TRBV25-1, the J call TRBJ1-1; D remains unclear. The germline V and J ends were trimmed by 1 base and 4 bases, with 7 bases remaining between them. Germline CDR1 reads MGHDK; CDR2 reads SYGVNS. This CDR3 spans 13 amino acids. The CDR3 nucleotides read TGTGCCAGCAGTGAATTCCTCCGCACTGAAGCTTTCTTT. Translating gives CASSEFLRTEAFF.

This clone showed up just once. This chain joins TRBV30 and TRBJ2-7, with D possibly TRBD1 on 6 matching bases. From germline, CDR1 is GTSNPN and CDR2 SVGIG (reference sequence). Trimming took off 1 base at V and 0 bases at J, with 16 bases between the two ends. The CDR3 contains 16 residues. The CDR3 spells CAWSDPTGFNSYEQYF. The CDR3 DNA sequence: TGTGCCTGGAGTGATCCGACAGGCTTTAACTCCTACGAGCAGTACTTC.